This TCR beta chain was retrieved from a study of control samples from healthy donors and cancer patients. Germline V gives CDR1 KGHSH, CDR2 LQKENI. This CDR3 spans 16 amino acids. V gave up 2 bases and J gave up 2 bases, with 13 bases separating them. Here immunoSEQ multiplex PCR was the method, and the copy in TCRdb shows in-frame clones only, minus some. The repertoire has tens of thousands of clones, 92% of them found once; the top ten carry less than 2%. V is TRBV18 and J is TRBJ1-5; D gene uncertain. The sequence was obtained from a middle-aged man with colorectal cancer. Sequenced input: PBMCs. In DNA, the CDR3 is TGTGCCAGCTCACCATCCCCCCCGCTGGGCAATCAGCCCCAGCATTTT. Translating gives CASSPSPPLGNQPQHF.